The 17 T cell receptor beta chains listed next were all sequenced from one sample in a study of breast tumors, draining lymph nodes, adjacent tissues (dated by TCRdb to 2016 to 2017). The library was prepared using multiplex PCR. Data came from an Illumina HiSeq 2000. The raw public reads went through TCRdb reprocessing: fastp at Q25, MiXCR clone calling, in-frame beta chains kept. Every distinct CDR3 protein forms one entry, paired with its most common genes and DNA. In this sample the table shows hundreds of thousands of distinct CDR3 sequences, approximately 30% of which occur a single time. The ten largest account for around 1.5% of the sample. Lymph node samples came from the axillary draining lymph nodes of breast cancer patients. Sequenced: axillary lymph node tissue. The receptor source for this set is a female donor with breast cancer. Some clones in this sample may be carry-over from other donors' samples.

The V and J genes are TRBV7-9 and TRBJ1-2; a weak D match, TRBD1 (5 bases). This CDR3 region has 14 residues. V was cut by 7 bases and J by 2 bases, with 14 bases left in between. Looked up from germline, CDR1 is SEHNR and CDR2 is FQNEAQ (reference sequence). The chain's CDR3 is CASKGVNPNYGYTF. The CDR3 DNA is TGTGCCAGCAAAGGGGTTAATCCCAACTATGGCTACACCTTC.

This clonotype has a count of ten or more. The chain uses TRBV20-1 and TRBJ2-3; TRBD2 matches 8 bases. V gave up 0 bases and J gave up 5 bases; unmatched junction bases: 7. The germline gives CDR1 DFQATT, CDR2 SNEGSKA (reference sequence). The CDR3 is made up of 15 amino acids. The CDR3 nucleotides are TGCAGTGCTAGAGATTGGCGGGAGGAGAAAGATACGCAGTATTTT. Encoded protein: CSARDWREEKDTQYF.

This clonotype was picked up many times. V is TRBV30 and J is TRBJ1-5, with unresolved D. The V gene lost 0 bases and the J gene lost 0 bases, with 9 bases spanning the gap. This CDR3 has 15 amino acids. CDR1 and CDR2 (germline): GTSNPN, SVGIG (reference sequence). The CDR3 coding sequence is TGTGCCTGGAGTGTCGGGGTTGATAGCAATCAGCCCCAGCATTTT. The encoded protein is CAWSVGVDSNQPQHF.

This clonotype occurred many times. The chain links TRBV29-1 to TRBJ1-2; D perhaps matches TRBD1 (5 bases). This CDR3 comprises 12 residues. Germline-derived CDR1 and CDR2 are SQVTM and ANQGSEA. V lost 7 bases, J lost 2 bases, and 11 bases lay in between. CDR3 sequence: CSAEWGNYGYTF. The CDR3 DNA reads TGCAGCGCCGAGTGGGGGAACTATGGCTACACCTTC.

This clonotype turned up a few times. One base away lies a much larger clone, so this may be a sequencing read error. The chain carries TRBV6-1 and TRBJ2-5; D unresolved. Between the trimmed V and J ends, which lost 8 bases and 4 bases, there was a span of 8 bases. The CDR3 covers 11 residues. In germline, CDR1 is MNHNS, CDR2 SASEGT. The CDR3 DNA is TGTGCCAGCCAGCGTTTAGAGACCCAGTACTTC. Its protein product is CASQRLETQYF.

This clonotype was observed a few times. The V call is TRBV28, the J call TRBJ1-2; no clear D. This CDR3 region has 12 residues. Trimming took off 4 bases at V and 8 bases at J, with 11 bases between the two ends. The germline CDR1 and CDR2 sequences are MDHEN and SYDVKM. For the CDR3, the DNA is TGTGCCAGCAGTTCCGCCGCGGGCGGCTACACCTTC. This translates into CASSSAAGGYTF.

This clonotype was seen just once. The CDR3 ends on some other residue instead of the conserved phenylalanine or tryptophan, so this is likely a read error. The rearrangement links TRBV29-1 to TRBJ1-1, with TRBD1 matching 10 bases. This CDR3 spans 13 amino acids. V trimming: 7 bases; J trimming: 2 bases; junction bases outside the gene matches: 4. The germline V gene encodes CDR1 SQVTM and CDR2 ANQGSEA. CDR3 region: CSGDRGTNTEAFS. The CDR3, as DNA: TGCAGCGGGGACAGGGGTACCAACACTGAAGCTTTCTCT.

The chain is built from TRBV20-1 and TRBJ2-1; 9 bases map to TRBD1. Trimming cost V 3 bases and J 6 bases; bases outside gene matches: 9. This CDR3 has 15 residues. The germline CDR1 and CDR2 sequences are DFQATT and SNEGSKA (reference sequence). In nucleotides, the CDR3 is TGCAGTGCTAGGGATACAGGGGGCGCAATCAATGAGCAGTTCTTC. It yields the protein CSARDTGGAINEQFF.

This clonotype has at least ten counts. The chain is built from TRBV7-6 and TRBJ2-7; 7 nucleotides line up with TRBD2. Unmatched junction bases numbered 7, after V lost 4 bases and J lost 4 bases. The length of the CDR3 is 14 residues. Germline V gene lookup returns CDR1 SGHVS and CDR2 FNYEAQ. CDR3 sequence reads: CASSSSGEAYEQYF. The CDR3 DNA reads as TGTGCCAGCAGCTCTAGCGGAGAAGCTTACGAGCAGTACTTC. Variable domain in full (rest from reference TRBV7-6 and TRBJ2-7): GAGVSQSPRYKVTKRGQDVALRCDPISGHVSLYWYRQALGQGPEFLTYFNYEAQQDKSGLPNDRFSAERPEGSISTLTIQRTEQRDSAMYRCASSSSGEAYEQYFGPGTRLTVT.

This chain uses TRBV28 with TRBJ1-1; no firm D call. Germline V gene lookup returns CDR1 MDHEN and CDR2 SYDVKM. The CDR3 contains 13 residues. Trimming removed 6 bases at V and 1 base at J, with 9 bases between. CDR3 sequence reads: CASRSEQNTEAFF. In DNA form, the CDR3 reads TGTGCCAGCAGATCCGAACAGAACACTGAAGCTTTCTTT.

This clonotype was observed a few times. At one end, the junction sequence differs from germline, possibly due to a read error. The J gene is TRBJ1-5, the V gene TRBV5-1, with 9 bases matching TRBD1. The V gene's germline CDR1 is SGHRS and CDR2 YFSETQ. This CDR3 contains 14 residues. This CDR3 reads CASRAGTGNHPQHF. The CDR3, as DNA: TGCGCCAGCAGGGCAGGGACAGGGAATCACCCCCAGCATTTT.

The chain joins TRBV7-9 to TRBJ2-7, with unresolved D. V was cut by 6 bases and J by 3 bases, with 24 bases left in between. Germline CDR1 SEHNR, CDR2 FQNEAQ (reference sequence). The length of the CDR3 is 17 residues. The CDR3 sequence is CASSARRFRQENYEQYF. Written as DNA, the CDR3 is TGTGCCAGCAGTGCTAGAAGGTTTAGGCAGGAAAACTACGAGCAGTACTTC.

This clonotype was recorded at least ten times. The chain has TRBV20-1 and TRBJ2-5; possibly TRBD2 for D (5 bases). The CDR3 consists of 12 residues. The ends were cut back, 5 bases at V and 3 bases at J, with 10 bases in the middle. Germline lookup yields CDR1 DFQATT and CDR2 SNEGSKA (reference sequence). The CDR3 reads CSAPSIEETQYF. In DNA, the CDR3 is TGCAGTGCTCCTAGCATCGAAGAGACCCAGTACTTC.

This clonotype was observed many times. CDR3: CASSPQAAATDTQYF. The CDR3 bases are TGTGCCAGCAGCCCCCAGGCGGCAGCCACAGATACGCAGTATTTT. V gene TRBV11-3 combines with J gene TRBJ2-3; D gene unclear. V gave up 5 bases and J gave up 2 bases, with 14 bases separating them. The CDR3 runs 15 residues. Germline V gene lookup returns CDR1 SGHNT and CDR2 YENEEA.

Points on this clonotype: This may arise from a read error, as a much more abundant clone is one base away. This rearrangement joins TRBV12-3 or TRBV12-4 to TRBJ2-7, with 11 bases matching TRBD2. V lost 3 bases and J lost 4; bases outside the gene matches: 5. There are 15 residues in the CDR3. The CDR3 sequence is CASSFLAGGGYEQYF. CDR3 in DNA: TGTGCCAGCAGTTTCCTAGCGGGAGGTGGGTACGAGCAGTACTTC.

Here the CDR3 DNA reads TGCAGCGTGATAGGGGGAGGTACAGATACGCAGTATTTT. It specifies CSVIGGGTDTQYF. The chain links TRBV29-1 to TRBJ2-3; D possibly uses TRBD1 or TRBD2 (6 bases each). Germline CDR1 SQVTM, CDR2 ANQGSEA. The CDR3 has 13 residues. V was trimmed by 6 bases and J by 3 bases, leaving 13 bases between them.

The rearrangement links TRBV10-3 to TRBJ1-6, with D unclear. The CDR3 runs 14 residues. Trimming removed 4 bases from V and 7 bases from J, with 11 bases in between. The germline V gene has CDR1 ENHRY and CDR2 SYGVKD. CDR3 in amino acids: CAISGGETNSPLHF. DNA for the CDR3: TGTGCCATCAGTGGCGGGGAGACGAATTCACCCCTCCACTTT.